The 27 T cell receptor beta chains presented below share a single source sample, sequenced in a study of blood T cell repertoires in COVID-19. Profiled with immunoSEQ multiplex PCR; TCRdb holds only in-frame clones, not every one. Among around 250,000 clones listed, approximately 82% were seen once. Source material: peripheral blood. The receptors were gathered from a man aged 40-50 years with active or convalescent COVID-19.

CDR3 DNA sequence: TGCAGTGCTAGTGCAGTCGGAGCGGGAAGGCAAGAGACCCAGTACTTC. Its protein is CSASAVGAGRQETQYF. The rearrangement uses TRBV20-1 and TRBJ2-5; 7 nucleotides line up with TRBD2. The CDR3 loop spans 16 amino acids. CDR1 and CDR2 (germline): DFQATT, SNEGSKA (reference sequence). With 3 bases clipped from V and 2 bases from J, the junction kept 12 bases outside the gene matches.

This sequence joins TRBV5-1 and TRBJ2-2, with 9 nucleotides matching TRBD2. CDR1 and CDR2 (germline): SGHRS, YFSETQ. The trim removed 4 bases at V and 0 bases at J, leaving 10 bases unmatched. The length of the CDR3 is 18 residues. The CDR3: CASSLWTSDSPNTGELFF. The CDR3 DNA is TGCGCCAGCAGCCTCTGGACTAGCGACTCACCGAACACCGGGGAGCTGTTTTTT.

This chain joins TRBV7-9 and TRBJ2-5; 9 bases line up with TRBD1. Unmatched junction bases numbered 6, after V lost 5 bases and J lost 5 bases. CDR1 is SEHNR and CDR2 is FQNEAQ in the germline V gene (reference sequence). This CDR3 comprises 14 residues. Written as DNA, the CDR3 is TGTGCCAGCAGCACAGGACAGGGGTGGGAGACCCAGTACTTC. This codes for CASSTGQGWETQYF. The complete variable domain, with remaining parts taken from reference TRBV7-9 and TRBJ2-5, reads DTGVSQNPRHKITKRGQNVTFRCDPISEHNRLYWYRQTLGQGPEFLTYFQNEAQLEKSRLLSDRFSAERPKGSFSTLEIQRTEQGDSAMYLCASSTGQGWETQYFGPGTRLLVL.

This clone was seen just once. The J gene is TRBJ1-1, the V gene TRBV5-4; 8 bases agree with TRBD1. The V gene end was trimmed by 5 bases and the J gene end by 3 bases; junction bases not matched to a gene: 6. The germline CDR1 and CDR2 sequences are SGHNT and YYREEE (reference sequence). This CDR3 spans 14 amino acids. The CDR3 DNA sequence: TGTGCCAGCAGGGCCGTACAGGGGGACACTGAAGCTTTCTTT. Translated: CASRAVQGDTEAFF.

The gene calls are TRBV24-1 and TRBJ2-3, with 7 bases aligning to TRBD2. CDR3 length equals 14 residues. Per the germline V gene, CDR1 is KGHDR and CDR2 is SFDVKD. V trimming: 8 bases; J trimming: 4 bases; junction bases outside the gene matches: 8. The CDR3 DNA follows: TGTGCCACCACGACGACGCGGGGGTCAGATACGCAGTATTTT. It specifies CATTTTRGSDTQYF.

The chain has TRBV19 and TRBJ2-2, with D maybe TRBD1 (6 bases). CDR3 length: 16 residues. Trimming took 4 bases from V and 1 from J, leaving 13 bases between them. The germline CDR1 and CDR2 sequences are LNHDA and SQIVND (reference sequence). The CDR3 here is CASSTSGTRNTGELFF. CDR3 nucleotides: TGTGCCAGTAGTACATCCGGGACAAGGAACACCGGGGAGCTGTTTTTT.

The CDR3 region has the DNA TGTGCCGGGCAATCGGGACAACCTTATAGCAATCAGCCCCAGCATTTT. Its translation is CAGQSGQPYSNQPQHF. J is TRBJ1-5 and V is TRBV28, with D maybe TRBD1 (6 bases). There are 16 residues in the CDR3. The germline V gene has CDR1 MDHEN and CDR2 SYDVKM. The V end was cut by 11 bases, the J end by 0 bases, with 20 bases between.

The chain uses TRBV30 and TRBJ1-1; a weak D match, TRBD1 (5 bases). Germline V lookup: CDR1 GTSNPN, CDR2 SVGIG (reference sequence). This CDR3 is built from 14 residues. Trimming took 5 bases from V and 3 from J, leaving 16 bases between them. The CDR3 loop reads CAWAKQGLYTEAFF. The CDR3 DNA reads as TGTGCCTGGGCAAAGCAGGGACTTTACACTGAAGCTTTCTTT.

Only a few counts were recorded for this clone. The CDR3 sequence is CASSVRDNQPQHF. Written as DNA, the CDR3 is TGTGCCAGCAGTGTCCGGGACAATCAGCCCCAGCATTTT. J is TRBJ1-5 and V is TRBV2; D unresolved. CDR3 length: 13 residues. Germline CDR1 SNHLY, CDR2 FYNNEI. Trimming removed 4 bases from V and 3 bases from J, with 7 bases in between. Filled out from reference TRBV2 and TRBJ1-5, the complete variable domain reads EPEVTQTPSHQVTQMGQEVILRCVPISNHLYFYWYRQILGQKVEFLVSFYNNEISEKSEIFDDQFSVERPDGSNFTLKIRSTKLEDSAMYFCASSVRDNQPQHFGDGTRLSIL.

The chain employs TRBV27 and TRBJ2-3; TRBD1 is a possible D gene (6 bases). CDR3 size: 14 residues. With 5 bases removed from V and 6 bases from J, the gap between germline ends came to 15 bases. Germline CDR1 reads MNHEY; CDR2 reads SMNVEV (reference sequence). In DNA, the CDR3 is TGTGCCAGCAGTCCCTTCTACAGGGCGGATACGCAGTATTTT. Translation: CASSPFYRADTQYF.

In this sample, this clone turned up once. This sequence joins TRBV9 and TRBJ2-5; possibly TRBD2 for D (6 bases). Trimming left V 3 bases short and J 5 bases short, with 8 bases between. This CDR3 has 12 amino acids. Germline assignment: CDR1 SGDLS and CDR2 YYNGEE. CDR3 DNA sequence: TGTGCCAGCAGCGCGGGGGTGGAGACCCAGTACTTC. This encodes CASSAGVETQYF.

CDR3 nucleotides: TGCGCCAGCAGCTTACAGGATCTAAGCTCCTACAATGAGCAGTTCTTC. It translates to CASSLQDLSSYNEQFF. The rearrangement joins TRBV5-1 to TRBJ2-1; possibly TRBD1 for D (5 bases). Germline CDR1 is SGHRS and CDR2 is YFSETQ. The CDR3 totals 16 residues. V lost 2 bases and J lost 0, with 12 bases in between.

Only one count was recorded for this clone. V gene TRBV4-2 combines with J gene TRBJ2-6; 11 bases line up with TRBD1. The V gene end was trimmed by 0 bases and the J gene end by 1 base; junction bases not matched to a gene: 8. CDR3 length equals 20 residues. The germline V gene encodes CDR1 LGHNA and CDR2 YNFKEQ. CDR3 nucleotide sequence: TGTGCCAGCAGCCAAGAGTTTTTTGGACAGGGGGCTTCTGGGGCCAACGTCCTGACTTTC. Amino acids: CASSQEFFGQGASGANVLTF.

CDR3 amino acids: CASSLDSNYGYTF. The CDR3 DNA reads as TGCGCCAGCAGCTTGGACAGCAACTATGGCTACACCTTC. The V call is TRBV5-1, the J call TRBJ1-2; unclear D gene. The CDR3 has 13 residues. Germline V gene sequence: CDR1 SGHRS, CDR2 YFSETQ. The germline V and J ends were trimmed by 0 bases and 2 bases, with 5 bases remaining between them. Filled out from reference TRBV5-1 and TRBJ1-2, the complete variable domain reads KAGVTQTPRYLIKTRGQQVTLSCSPISGHRSVSWYQQTPGQGLQFLFEYFSETQRNKGNFPGRFSGRQFSNSRSEMNVSTLELGDSALYLCASSLDSNYGYTFGSGTRLTVV.

The chain carries TRBV6-5 and TRBJ2-1, with 8 bases identical to TRBD1. V shed 6 bases, J shed 9 bases, and the junction held 7 bases outside the gene matches. CDR3 size: 13 residues. The germline V gene encodes CDR1 MNHEY and CDR2 SVGAGI. In DNA, the CDR3 is TGTGCCAGCAGAACGCAGGGGGCCGGTGAGCAGTTCTTC. Residues: CASRTQGAGEQFF.

The CDR3 DNA reads as TGTGCCAGCAGCCATCAACCAGGCGGGGGGGGTCAGCCCCAGCATTTT. This encodes CASSHQPGGGGQPQHF. The genes are TRBV3-1 (or the pseudogene TRBV3-2) and TRBJ1-5, with D possibly being TRBD1 (5 bases). Looked up from germline, CDR1 is LGHDT and CDR2 is YNNKEL (reference sequence). Deletions cut 3 bases from V and 6 bases from J, with 18 bases between. The CDR3 covers 16 residues.

The V and J genes are TRBV5-1 and TRBJ2-7; 9 positions agree with TRBD1. V dropped 7 bases and J dropped 6; count of bases not matched to a gene: 11. The CDR3 spans 14 residues. In germline, CDR1 is SGHRS, CDR2 YFSETQ. The CDR3 DNA sequence: TGCGCCAGCTCGGACCCTGACAGGGGGAGCGAGCAGTACTTC. This translates into CASSDPDRGSEQYF.

The genes are TRBV18 and TRBJ2-6; 8 positions agree with TRBD1. V lost 1 base to trimming and J lost 0 bases; unmatched junction nucleotides: 8. The germline V gene encodes CDR1 KGHSH and CDR2 LQKENI. There are 19 residues in the CDR3. The CDR3 DNA reads TGTGCCAGCTCACCACGATCGACAGGGGCCGCCTCTGGGGCCAACGTCCTGACTTTC. This translates into CASSPRSTGAASGANVLTF.

The chain is built from TRBV7-9 and TRBJ2-5; 10 bases are a match to TRBD2. The CDR3 runs to 15 residues. With V trimmed by 2 bases and J by 4 bases, 4 bases remained unmatched. Looked up from germline, CDR1 is SEHNR and CDR2 is FQNEAQ (reference sequence). The CDR3 bases are TGTGCCAGCAGCTTACTAGCGGGAGTTTCAGAGACCCAGTACTTC. Amino acids: CASSLLAGVSETQYF.

The chain recombines TRBV18 with TRBJ1-2, with 8 bases lining up with TRBD1. The CDR3 length is 18 residues. Looked up from germline, CDR1 is KGHSH and CDR2 is LQKENI. Trimming cost V 3 bases and J 3 bases; bases outside gene matches: 15. CDR3 nucleotide sequence: TGTGCCAGCTCACCCACGAACCTCCCGACAGGGGACTACTATGGCTACACCTTC. Amino acids: CASSPTNLPTGDYYGYTF. Full variable domain (outside the CDR3, taken from reference TRBV18 and TRBJ1-2): NAGVMQNPRHLVRRRGQEARLRCSPMKGHSHVYWYRQLPEEGLKFMVYLQKENIIDESGMPKERFSAEFPKEGPSILRIQQVVRGDSAAYFCASSPTNLPTGDYYGYTFGSGTRLTVV.

V is TRBV30 and J is TRBJ2-1, with 10 positions matching TRBD2. V trimming: 7 bases; J trimming: 3 bases; junction bases outside the gene matches: 9. The CDR3 is 15 residues long. CDR1 is GTSNPN and CDR2 is SVGIG in the germline V gene (reference sequence). The CDR3 is CASTTTSGVYNEQFF. The CDR3, as DNA: TGTGCCTCCACCACTACTAGCGGGGTCTACAATGAGCAGTTCTTC. The variable domain in full, with the rest retrieved from reference TRBV30 and TRBJ2-1, is SQTIHQWPATLVQPVGSPLSLECTVEGTSNPNLYWYRQAAGRGLQLLFYSVGIGQISSEVPQNLSASRPQDRQFILSSKKLLLSDSGFYLCASTTTSGVYNEQFFGPGTRLTVL.

The chain employs TRBV10-3 and TRBJ2-5; perhaps TRBD1 as D (6 bases). Germline V gives CDR1 ENHRY, CDR2 SYGVKD. This CDR3 is built from 14 residues. The V end was cut by 4 bases, the J end by 5 bases, with 14 bases between. The CDR3 DNA reads as TGTGCCATCAGTGGACAGGAGGCAGGCGAGACCCAGTACTTC. Amino acid sequence: CAISGQEAGETQYF.

The rearrangement links TRBV27 to TRBJ1-6, with unresolved D. The CDR3 has 15 amino acids. Germline CDR1 MNHEY, CDR2 SMNVEV (reference sequence). V was clipped by 2 bases and J by 12 bases, with 17 bases between them. Here the CDR3 reads CASSLSRPSDGPLHF. Written as DNA, the CDR3 is TGTGCCAGCAGTTTAAGTCGGCCGAGCGACGGACCCCTCCACTTT.

The V gene is TRBV13, the J gene TRBJ2-5, with TRBD1 matching 10 bases. Trimming removed 3 bases from V and 1 base from J; junction bases left unmatched: 2. CDR1 and CDR2 (germline): PRHDT, FYEKMQ (reference sequence). CDR3 length equals 15 residues. CDR3 region: CASSLGQGIQETQYF. CDR3 sequence (DNA): TGTGCCAGCAGCTTGGGACAGGGGATCCAAGAGACCCAGTACTTC.

V usage is TRBV6-1 and J usage is TRBJ1-2, with D possibly being TRBD1 (5 bases). Per the germline V gene, CDR1 is MNHNS and CDR2 is SASEGT. There are 14 residues in the CDR3. Trimming removed 0 bases from V and 7 bases from J, with 12 bases in between. The CDR3 reads CASSEAAGRPGYTF. CDR3 nucleotides: TGTGCCAGCAGTGAAGCGGCAGGGCGGCCTGGCTACACCTTC.

Remarks on this clone: The same CDR3 also results from other DNA sequences found in this sample. The genes are TRBV30 and TRBJ2-5; no clear D. The CDR3 covers 12 residues. Deletions cut 2 bases from V and 1 base from J, with 5 bases between. Germline values: CDR1 GTSNPN, CDR2 SVGIG (reference sequence). CDR3 coding DNA: TGTGCCTGGAGTTTCGGCCAAGAGACCCAGTACTTC. Amino acids: CAWSFGQETQYF.

The sample holds a few counts of this clone. J is TRBJ1-1 and V is TRBV6-5; perhaps TRBD1 as D (5 bases). The V gene lost 2 bases and the J gene lost 5 bases, with 15 bases spanning the gap. This CDR3 contains 15 residues. Germline V gene sequence: CDR1 MNHEY, CDR2 SVGAGI. CDR3 protein: CASSYGKGSETEAFF. The CDR3 DNA reads TGTGCCAGCAGTTACGGGAAGGGGTCGGAAACTGAAGCTTTCTTT.